This TCR beta chain was profiled in a study of blood T cell repertoires in COVID-19. As for the study in general: Specimens from acute and convalescent COVID-19 originated in the United States, Italy and Spain. The analysed material was cDNA or gDNA that came from T cells, B-cell-depleted T cells, or PBMCs.

V gave up 5 bases and J gave up 0 bases, with 9 bases separating them. The CDR3 sequence is 14 residues long. CDR1 SGHRS and CDR2 YFSETQ come from the germline V gene. Authors' methods: Reference gene primer amplification in the assay estimated nucleated cell counts. Clones were read by immunoSEQ multiplex PCR, and TCRdb kept only the in-frame ones, dropping some. V and J calls and clone size are those listed in that table; D and trimming were worked out from the DNA. This table has around 63,000 clones, 70% to 85% appearing once. The chain links TRBV5-1 to TRBJ2-4; D ambiguous. This TCR was recovered from a human donor in a cohort sampled during active COVID-19. The specimen was peripheral blood. The CDR3 DNA follows: TGCGCCAGCAGACCCGACATAGCCAAAAACATTCAGTACTTC. Translating it yields CASRPDIAKNIQYF.